What follows is one T cell receptor (beta chain) and its context. This CDR3 is 14 amino acids long. V lost 5 bases to trimming and J lost 4 bases, with 11 bases between them. Germline lookup yields CDR1 SGHVS and CDR2 FNYEAQ. These data come from a study of beta chain features in type 1 diabetes. Of the isolated RNA, all was reverse transcribed, and so the sequenced material was expressed TCRB transcripts. Only in-frame clones appear in the TCRdb table, and some are missing; sequencing was by immunoSEQ multiplex PCR. The sample yields hundreds of thousands of clones, approximately 31% seen once. The chain is built from TRBV7-6 and TRBJ1-4; D might be TRBD1 (5 bases). The sequencing sample was made of naive CD4+ T cells from blood. The sequence came from a man between 18 and 29 years old in good health. CDR3: CASSPGLINEKLFF. For the CDR3, the DNA is TGTGCCAGCAGCCCGGGACTGATTAATGAAAAACTGTTTTTT.